These 16 T cell receptor beta chains came from one sample sequenced in a study of cytomegalovirus exposure and HLA in healthy donors. In the PCR, 60 Vbeta and 13 Jbeta primers were used. This table comes from immunoSEQ multiplex PCR, and its TCRdb copy is limited to in-frame clones, with some not included. Counted here are approximately 110,000 clones, approximately 78% occurring once; the ten biggest clones make up around a fifth. The material sequenced was PBMCs. Receptors originate from a man aged 30-40 years in good health and CMV-seropositive.

This chain links TRBV5-1 with TRBJ2-2; maybe TRBD1 (5 bases). Germline CDR1 SGHRS, CDR2 YFSETQ. The CDR3 contains 16 residues. With 0 bases removed from V and 2 bases from J, the gap between germline ends came to 11 bases. The CDR3 sequence: CASSLAQGKNTGELFF. CDR3 coding DNA: TGCGCCAGCAGCTTGGCTCAGGGAAAAAACACCGGGGAGCTGTTTTTT.

The chain combines TRBV11-2 with TRBJ1-4; D is perhaps TRBD1 (6 bases). Germline assignment: CDR1 SGHAT and CDR2 FQNNGV. This CDR3 is built from 16 residues. Trimming pared 0 bases from V and 3 bases from J, leaving 11 bases between. CDR3 DNA sequence: TGTGCCAGCAGCTTAGAGTGGACAGCGCCTAATGAAAAACTGTTTTTT. It codes for CASSLEWTAPNEKLFF.

This sequence joins TRBV6-1 and TRBJ1-5, with a tentative D call TRBD1 (6 bases). The CDR3 has 13 residues. V gave up 8 bases and J gave up 6 bases, with 14 bases separating them. Per the germline V gene, CDR1 is MNHNS and CDR2 is SASEGT. The CDR3 is CASAWGRTQPQHF. CDR3 sequence (DNA): TGTGCCAGCGCCTGGGGGCGGACTCAGCCCCAGCATTTT.

V and J are TRBV5-1 and TRBJ1-6, with TRBD1 as a possible D gene (6 bases). CDR3 length equals 14 residues. Germline V lookup: CDR1 SGHRS, CDR2 YFSETQ. With 5 bases removed from V and 7 bases from J, the gap between germline ends came to 13 bases. The CDR3 DNA is TGCGCCAGCAGGTCCACAGGGCTCAATTCACCCCTCCACTTT. It codes for CASRSTGLNSPLHF. Based on the CDR3 plus reference TRBV5-1 and TRBJ1-6, the full variable domain is KAGVTQTPRYLIKTRGQQVTLSCSPISGHRSVSWYQQTPGQGLQFLFEYFSETQRNKGNFPGRFSGRQFSNSRSEMNVSTLELGDSALYLCASRSTGLNSPLHFGNGTRLTVT.

The CDR3 spells CASSARRGGYEQYF. CDR3 sequence (DNA): TGTGCCAGCAGCGCCAGGCGGGGGGGCTACGAGCAGTACTTC. The chain joins TRBV7-2 to TRBJ2-7; 9 bases fit TRBD2. This CDR3 is built from 14 residues. Germline V gene data show CDR1 as SGHTA and CDR2 as FQGNSA. The V and J ends lost 5 bases and 3 bases, in that order; junction bases with no gene match: 5.

The DNA of the CDR3 is TGTGCCAGCACCTCGGACTACAGCTCCTACAATGAGCAGTTCTTC. This sequence encodes CASTSDYSSYNEQFF. This chain joins TRBV13 and TRBJ2-1; D possibly corresponds to TRBD2 (6 bases). Trimming shortened V by 7 bases and J by 0 bases, and 13 bases separated the two germline ends. CDR1 and CDR2 (germline): PRHDT, FYEKMQ (reference sequence). CDR3 length: 15 amino acids.

The rearrangement joins TRBV5-1 to TRBJ2-3, with TRBD2 matching over 9 bases. CDR3 size: 16 residues. J was trimmed by 1 base and V by 0 bases; bases with no gene match: 3. Germline CDR1 reads SGHRS; CDR2 reads YFSETQ. CDR3 sequence reads: CASSLGTSGRTDTQYF. DNA for the CDR3: TGCGCCAGCAGCTTGGGAACTAGCGGGCGCACAGATACGCAGTATTTT.

The rearrangement uses TRBV5-4 and TRBJ1-1; D is unresolved. The V gene lost 2 bases and the J gene lost 5 bases, with 13 bases spanning the gap. The CDR3 length is 14 residues. Per the germline V gene, CDR1 is SGHNT and CDR2 is YYREEE (reference sequence). The CDR3 sequence is CASSFGRTPTEAFF. CDR3 nucleotides: TGTGCCAGCAGCTTTGGGAGGACGCCAACTGAAGCTTTCTTT.

This clone was recorded a few times. The chain employs TRBV18 and TRBJ1-3; TRBD1 aligns across 9 bases. Trimming at V came to 3 bases and at J to 4 bases, leaving 7 bases not matched to a gene. The length of the CDR3 is 16 residues. Germline V gene lookup returns CDR1 KGHSH and CDR2 LQKENI. CDR3 sequence reads: CASSPLQGASGNTIYF. Here the CDR3 DNA reads TGTGCCAGCTCACCTTTACAGGGGGCTTCAGGAAACACCATATATTTT.

The V gene is TRBV23-1, the J gene TRBJ1-3; D is unresolved. TRBV23-1 is identified as an open reading frame with a role that is uncertain. Trimming took off 6 bases at V and 0 bases at J, with 15 bases between the two ends. The CDR3 loop spans 16 amino acids. The CDR3 DNA reads TGCGCCAGCAGCCGGAGCAACGGGAGCTCTGGAAACACCATATATTTT. This translates into CASSRSNGSSGNTIYF.

This rearrangement joins TRBV9 to TRBJ2-7; TRBD2 is a possible D gene (7 bases). Per germline, CDR1 SGDLS and CDR2 YYNGEE. The V end lost 6 bases, the J end lost 3 bases, and 16 bases lay between the germline ends. This CDR3 has 14 amino acids. CDR3 DNA sequence: TGTGCCAGCACCCTGGGGGCGGGGGACTACGAGCAGTACTTC. This codes for CASTLGAGDYEQYF.

The chain joins TRBV13 to TRBJ1-3; 9 nucleotides line up with TRBD1. This CDR3 has 15 amino acids. V was clipped by 5 bases and J by 2 bases; unmatched bases: 4. CDR1 and CDR2 from the germline V gene are PRHDT and FYEKMQ (reference sequence). The CDR3 DNA is TGTGCCAGCAGCGGATGGACAGGGGCTGGAAACACCATATATTTT. Translated: CASSGWTGAGNTIYF.

This rearrangement joins TRBV11-3 to TRBJ2-1, with 7 bases matching TRBD2. V lost 3 bases, J lost 6 bases, and 5 bases stayed unmatched. The CDR3 is made up of 14 amino acids. CDR1 is SGHNT and CDR2 is YENEEA in the germline V gene. The CDR3 loop reads CASSFGGFTNEQFF. The CDR3 DNA reads TGTGCCAGCAGCTTCGGGGGGTTTACCAATGAGCAGTTCTTC.

This clone turned up a few times. The chain has TRBV2 and TRBJ2-2; the D gene is possibly TRBD1 (5 bases). Looked up from germline, CDR1 is SNHLY and CDR2 is FYNNEI. The CDR3 runs 14 residues. The V end lost 6 bases, the J end lost 2 bases, and 10 bases lay between the germline ends. CDR3 loop: CASREQVNTGELFF. CDR3 coding DNA: TGTGCCAGCAGGGAACAGGTTAACACCGGGGAGCTGTTTTTT.

The table lists this clone with a few counts. CDR3 nucleotide sequence: TGTGCCAGCAGTTTCTGGACAGGGAAAGAGACCCAGTACTTC. Its protein product is CASSFWTGKETQYF. The chain employs TRBV6-6 and TRBJ2-5; 8 nucleotides align to TRBD1. This CDR3 contains 14 residues. Germline lookup yields CDR1 MNHNY and CDR2 SVGAGI (reference sequence). The ends lost 4 bases at V and 3 bases at J; junction bases unmatched: 4.

V usage is TRBV21-1 and J usage is TRBJ2-1; the D segment call TRBD2 is taken from the table without a DNA check. TRBV21-1 is flagged as a pseudogene. CDR3 length: 14 amino acids. DNA of the CDR3: TGTGCCAGCAGCCCGCAACTAGCCGCCGTATTTCAGTTCTTC. This encodes CASSPQLAAVFQFF.